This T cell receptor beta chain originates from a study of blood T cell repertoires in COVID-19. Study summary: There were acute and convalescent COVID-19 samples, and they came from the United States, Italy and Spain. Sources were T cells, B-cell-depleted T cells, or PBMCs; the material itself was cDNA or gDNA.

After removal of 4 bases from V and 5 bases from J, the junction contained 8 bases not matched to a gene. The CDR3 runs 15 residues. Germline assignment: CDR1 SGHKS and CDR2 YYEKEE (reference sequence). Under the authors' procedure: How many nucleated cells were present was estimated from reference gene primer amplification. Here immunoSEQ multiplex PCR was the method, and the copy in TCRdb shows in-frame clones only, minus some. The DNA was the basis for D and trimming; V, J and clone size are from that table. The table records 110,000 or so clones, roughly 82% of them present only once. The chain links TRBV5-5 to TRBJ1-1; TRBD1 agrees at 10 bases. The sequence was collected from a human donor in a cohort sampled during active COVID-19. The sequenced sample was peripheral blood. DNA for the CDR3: TGTGCCAGCAGCACCGGGGACAGGGGTTTTACTGAAGCTTTCTTT. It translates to CASSTGDRGFTEAFF.